What follows are 5 T cell receptor beta chains derived from one specimen sequenced in a study of CD8 T cells in ankylosing spondylitis. TCRdb re-analysed the 5' RACE reads in MiXCR, keeping a single row per CDR3 protein. The sample includes a few hundred thousand distinct CDR3 sequences, about 20% of them seen just once. Whole-study results and caveats: Characteristic, it appeared, of ankylosing spondylitis blood was a TCR beta motif of eight highly homologous variants.

For these receptors, no antigen is known. The sample comprised blood, either unsorted or a sorted T cell fraction (not recorded which). These receptors came from a male donor with ankylosing spondylitis.

In its sample, this clonotype was seen once. The chain joins TRBV20-1 to TRBJ1-1; 9 positions match TRBD1. J lost 6 bases, V lost 5 bases, and 7 bases had no gene match. The CDR3 consists of 13 residues. Germline V gene data show CDR1 as DFQATT and CDR2 as SNEGSKA (reference sequence). The CDR3 sequence is CSARGQGPSEAFF. In DNA form, the CDR3 reads TGCAGTGCTCGAGGACAGGGGCCCTCTGAAGCTTTCTTT.

The V and J genes are TRBV6-4 and TRBJ1-2, with D possibly matching TRBD1 (6 bases). Germline V gives CDR1 MRHNA, CDR2 SNTAGT. Deletions cut 4 bases from V and 4 bases from J, with 19 bases between. The CDR3 spans 16 residues. CDR3 bases: TGTGCCAGCAGTGTTTGGGGGGCCCAATCCGGCTATGGCTACACCTTC. Its translation: CASSVWGAQSGYGYTF.

The chain has TRBV2 and TRBJ2-7; 12 positions match TRBD1. Germline V gene sequence: CDR1 SNHLY, CDR2 FYNNEI. There are 16 residues in the CDR3. V dropped 6 bases and J dropped 5; count of bases not matched to a gene: 11. For the CDR3, the DNA is TGTGCCAGCAGCGGTAGTTCCGGGACAGGGGGCCACGAGCAGTACTTC. It encodes CASSGSSGTGGHEQYF.

This clonotype was picked up a small number of times. The chain employs TRBV11-3 and TRBJ2-6; unclear D gene. Germline V gene lookup returns CDR1 SGHNT and CDR2 YENEEA. The ends were cut back, 1 base at V and 0 bases at J, with 10 bases in the middle. This CDR3 is 17 amino acids long. CDR3 region: CASSLGTTGSGANVLTF. The CDR3 DNA follows: TGTGCCAGCAGCTTAGGCACTACCGGCTCTGGGGCCAACGTCCTGACTTTC.

The V call is TRBV7-2, the J call TRBJ2-2; D is undetermined. The V end lost 0 bases, the J end lost 2 bases, and 7 bases lay between the germline ends. The CDR3 is 15 residues long. Germline-derived CDR1 and CDR2 are SGHTA and FQGNSA. The chain's CDR3 is CASSLASINTGELFF. Here the CDR3 DNA reads TGTGCCAGCAGCTTAGCGTCTATCAACACCGGGGAGCTGTTTTTT.